This TCR beta chain was documented in a study of blood T cell repertoires in COVID-19. The CDR3 consists of 13 residues. Trimming shortened V by 5 bases and J by 6 bases, and 11 bases separated the two germline ends. CDR1 and CDR2 (germline): KGHSH, LQKENI. Measured with immunoSEQ multiplex PCR; TCRdb has only the in-frame clones, and not every one. This table holds about 59,000 clones, over 70% found once. The chain links TRBV18 to TRBJ2-1; D possibly corresponds to TRBD1 (6 bases). This sequence was found in a woman aged 45 to 65 with active or convalescent COVID-19. Sequencing was carried out using peripheral blood. The CDR3 reads CASSIGQSNEQFF. The CDR3 nucleotides read TGTGCCAGCTCAATCGGACAGTCCAATGAGCAGTTCTTC.